One TCR beta chain is described in this entry. The antigen remains unidentified. RNA transcripts were the template for amplifying TCR beta CDR3 regions. With the HTBI primer set, the TCR CDR3 went through a first round of RT-PCR. TCRdb reprocessed the multiplex PCR reads via MiXCR and lists one record per CDR3 protein. The table has more than 500,000 distinct CDR3 sequences, 16% seen once. There are 20 residues in the CDR3. V trimming: 1 base; J trimming: 1 base; junction bases outside the gene matches: 7. Germline V gene data show CDR1 as SGHVS and CDR2 as FNYEAQ. These data are taken from a study of T cells in Graves' hyperthyroidism and ophthalmopathy. Patients with ophthalmopathy all had a Clinical Activity Score of at least 3, a NOSPECS grade of at least 4 and duration under 3 months. Patients were excluded for uncontrolled infection, other autoimmune disease, pregnancy or lactation. Source material for PBMCs was about 11 ml fresh peripheral blood.

Study-wide results and caveats: Expanded thyroid clonotypes (above 0.001) were mostly also found in blood.

The sequence was obtained from a woman in her 30s with Graves' ophthalmopathy. The chain combines TRBV7-6 with TRBJ2-2; TRBD2 matches at 15 bases. The sample was blood. The CDR3 spells CASSLGIGLAGGKNTGELFF. The DNA of the CDR3 is TGTGCCAGCAGCTTAGGAATCGGACTAGCGGGAGGGAAGAACACCGGGGAGCTGTTTTTT.